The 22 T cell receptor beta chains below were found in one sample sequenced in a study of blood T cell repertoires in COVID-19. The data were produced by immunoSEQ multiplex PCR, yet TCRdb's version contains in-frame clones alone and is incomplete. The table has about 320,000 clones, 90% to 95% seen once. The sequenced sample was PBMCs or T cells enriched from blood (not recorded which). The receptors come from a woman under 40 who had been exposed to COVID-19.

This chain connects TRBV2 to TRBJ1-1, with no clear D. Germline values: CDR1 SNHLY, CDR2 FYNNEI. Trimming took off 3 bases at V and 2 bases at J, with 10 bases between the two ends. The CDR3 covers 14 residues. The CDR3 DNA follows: TGTGCCAGCAGTGATGGTGCCCTAAACACTGAAGCTTTCTTT. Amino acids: CASSDGALNTEAFF.

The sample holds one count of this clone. The CDR3 is CASSSQGAGEKLFF. CDR3 coding DNA: TGTGCCAGCAGCTCTCAGGGGGCTGGGGAAAAACTGTTTTTT. V usage is TRBV7-9 and J usage is TRBJ1-4; 8 bases line up with TRBD1. The CDR3 is 14 residues long. V lost 4 bases and J lost 8; bases outside the gene matches: 6. From germline, CDR1 is SEHNR and CDR2 FQNEAQ (reference sequence). Together with reference TRBV7-9 and TRBJ1-4, the CDR3 gives the full variable domain: DTGVSQNPRHKITKRGQNVTFRCDPISEHNRLYWYRQTLGQGPEFLTYFQNEAQLEKSRLLSDRFSAERPKGSFSTLEIQRTEQGDSAMYLCASSSQGAGEKLFFGSGTQLSVL.

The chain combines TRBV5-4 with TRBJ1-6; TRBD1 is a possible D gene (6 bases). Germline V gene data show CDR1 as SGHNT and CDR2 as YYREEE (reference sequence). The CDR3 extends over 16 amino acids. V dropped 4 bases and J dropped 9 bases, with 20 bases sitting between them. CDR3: CASSVKTGGLPSPLHF. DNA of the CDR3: TGTGCCAGCAGCGTTAAGACAGGAGGCCTCCCTTCACCCCTCCACTTT.

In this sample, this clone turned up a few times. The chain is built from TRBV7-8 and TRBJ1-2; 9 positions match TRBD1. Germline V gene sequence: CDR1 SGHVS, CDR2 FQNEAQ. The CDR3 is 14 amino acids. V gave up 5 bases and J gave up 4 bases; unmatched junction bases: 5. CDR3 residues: CASSQTGGRYGYTF. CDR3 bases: TGTGCCAGCAGCCAAACAGGGGGCCGCTATGGCTACACCTTC.

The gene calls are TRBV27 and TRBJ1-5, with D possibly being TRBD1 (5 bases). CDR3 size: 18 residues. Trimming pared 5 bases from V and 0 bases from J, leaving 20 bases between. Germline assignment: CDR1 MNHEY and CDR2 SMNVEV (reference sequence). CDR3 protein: CASSMGRAKKDSNQPQHF. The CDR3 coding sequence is TGTGCCAGCAGTATGGGCAGGGCTAAGAAGGATAGCAATCAGCCCCAGCATTTT.

CDR3 nucleotides: TGTGCCAGCAGTTTGACTAGTACTGGGGAGCTGTTTTTT. Its translation is CASSLTSTGELFF. The chain employs TRBV2 and TRBJ2-2; D is possibly TRBD2 (6 bases). The CDR3 length is 13 residues. The germline gives CDR1 SNHLY, CDR2 FYNNEI. The V gene lost 5 bases and the J gene lost 8 bases, with 12 bases spanning the gap.

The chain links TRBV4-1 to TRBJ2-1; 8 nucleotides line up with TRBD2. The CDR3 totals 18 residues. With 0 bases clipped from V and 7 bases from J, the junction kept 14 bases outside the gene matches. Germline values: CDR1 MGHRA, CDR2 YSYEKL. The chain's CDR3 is CASSQDETSAHPGNEQFF. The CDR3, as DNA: TGCGCCAGCAGCCAAGATGAGACTAGCGCTCACCCTGGGAATGAGCAGTTCTTC.

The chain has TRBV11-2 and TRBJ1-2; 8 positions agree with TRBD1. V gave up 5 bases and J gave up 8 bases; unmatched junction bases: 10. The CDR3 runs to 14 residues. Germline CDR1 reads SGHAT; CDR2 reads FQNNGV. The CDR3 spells CASSPSGQGGGYTF. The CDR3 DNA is TGTGCCAGCAGCCCATCTGGACAGGGAGGCGGCTACACCTTC.

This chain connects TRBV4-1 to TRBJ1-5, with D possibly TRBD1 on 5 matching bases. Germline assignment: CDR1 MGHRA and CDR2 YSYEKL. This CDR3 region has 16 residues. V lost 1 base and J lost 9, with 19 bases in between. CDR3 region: CASSQVVFRARRPQHF. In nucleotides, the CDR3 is TGCGCCAGCAGCCAAGTTGTATTCAGGGCAAGGCGGCCCCAGCATTTT.

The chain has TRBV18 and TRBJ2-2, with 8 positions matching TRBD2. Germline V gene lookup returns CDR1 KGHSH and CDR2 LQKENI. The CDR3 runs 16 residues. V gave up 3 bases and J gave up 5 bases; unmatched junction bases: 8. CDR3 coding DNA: TGTGCCAGCTCACCTTCTTTCAGCGGGGGAACCGGGGAGCTGTTTTTT. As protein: CASSPSFSGGTGELFF.

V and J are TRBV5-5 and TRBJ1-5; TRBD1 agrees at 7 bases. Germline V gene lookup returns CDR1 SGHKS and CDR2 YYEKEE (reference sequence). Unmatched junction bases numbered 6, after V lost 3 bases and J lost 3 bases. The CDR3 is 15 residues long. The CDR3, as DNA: TGTGCCAGCAGCTGGGCGGGACAGAACAATCAGCCCCAGCATTTT. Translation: CASSWAGQNNQPQHF.

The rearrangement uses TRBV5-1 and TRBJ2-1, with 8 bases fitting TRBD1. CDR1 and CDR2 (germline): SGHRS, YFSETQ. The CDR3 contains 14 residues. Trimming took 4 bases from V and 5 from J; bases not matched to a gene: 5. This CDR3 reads CASSPGQANNEQFF. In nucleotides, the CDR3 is TGCGCCAGCAGCCCGGGACAGGCCAACAATGAGCAGTTCTTC.

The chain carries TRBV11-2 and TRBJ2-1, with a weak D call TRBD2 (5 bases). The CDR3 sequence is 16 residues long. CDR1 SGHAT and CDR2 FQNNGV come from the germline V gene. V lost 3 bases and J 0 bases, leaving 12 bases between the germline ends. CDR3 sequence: CASSLRAHNSYNEQFF. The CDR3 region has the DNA TGTGCCAGCAGCTTGAGGGCCCATAACTCCTACAATGAGCAGTTCTTC.

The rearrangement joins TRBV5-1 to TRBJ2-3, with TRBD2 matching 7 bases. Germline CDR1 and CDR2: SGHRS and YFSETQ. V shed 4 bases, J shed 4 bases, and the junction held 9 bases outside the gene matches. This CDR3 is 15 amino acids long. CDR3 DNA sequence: TGCGCCAGCAGCCCCGGGACTACTGCGTCAGATACGCAGTATTTT. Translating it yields CASSPGTTASDTQYF.

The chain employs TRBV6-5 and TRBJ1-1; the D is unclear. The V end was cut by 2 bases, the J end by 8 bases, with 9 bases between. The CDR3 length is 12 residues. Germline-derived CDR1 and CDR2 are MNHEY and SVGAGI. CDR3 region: CASSYNGREAFF. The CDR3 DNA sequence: TGTGCCAGCAGTTACAACGGGAGAGAAGCTTTCTTT.

CDR3 bases: TGCGCCAGCAGCCCCGGACAGGAACCTTCACCCCTCCACTTT. This gives the protein CASSPGQEPSPLHF. V and J are TRBV4-3 and TRBJ1-6, with 7 bases identical to TRBD1. The length of the CDR3 is 14 residues. Germline V lookup: CDR1 LGHNA, CDR2 YSLEER. V lost 4 bases and J lost 9; bases outside the gene matches: 6.

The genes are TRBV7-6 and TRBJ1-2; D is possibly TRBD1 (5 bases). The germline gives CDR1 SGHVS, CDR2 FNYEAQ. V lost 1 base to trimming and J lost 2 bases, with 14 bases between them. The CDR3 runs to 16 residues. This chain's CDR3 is CASSLDVRTLNYGYTF. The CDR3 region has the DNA TGTGCCAGCAGCTTAGACGTTCGGACACTCAACTATGGCTACACCTTC.

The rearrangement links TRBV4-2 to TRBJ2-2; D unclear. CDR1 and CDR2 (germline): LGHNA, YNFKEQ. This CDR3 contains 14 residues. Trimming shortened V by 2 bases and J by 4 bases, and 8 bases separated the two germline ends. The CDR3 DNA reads TGTGCCAGCAGCCAACCCCCAGGCACCGGGGAGCTGTTTTTT. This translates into CASSQPPGTGELFF.

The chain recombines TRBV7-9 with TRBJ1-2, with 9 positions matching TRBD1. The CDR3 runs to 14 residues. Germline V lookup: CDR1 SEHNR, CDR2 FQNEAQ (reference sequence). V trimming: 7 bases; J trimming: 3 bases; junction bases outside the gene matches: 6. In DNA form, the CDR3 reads TGTGCCAGCACCCCGGACAGGGGAGACTATGGCTACACCTTC. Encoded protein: CASTPDRGDYGYTF.

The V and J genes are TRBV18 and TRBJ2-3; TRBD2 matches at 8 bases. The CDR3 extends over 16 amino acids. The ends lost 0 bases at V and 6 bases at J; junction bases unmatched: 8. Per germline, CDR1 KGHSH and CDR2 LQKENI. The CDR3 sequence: CASSPPGRGGPDTQYF. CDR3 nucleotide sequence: TGTGCCAGCTCACCACCAGGACGGGGGGGCCCCGATACGCAGTATTTT. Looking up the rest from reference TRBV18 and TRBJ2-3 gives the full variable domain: NAGVMQNPRHLVRRRGQEARLRCSPMKGHSHVYWYRQLPEEGLKFMVYLQKENIIDESGMPKERFSAEFPKEGPSILRIQQVVRGDSAAYFCASSPPGRGGPDTQYFGPGTRLTVL.

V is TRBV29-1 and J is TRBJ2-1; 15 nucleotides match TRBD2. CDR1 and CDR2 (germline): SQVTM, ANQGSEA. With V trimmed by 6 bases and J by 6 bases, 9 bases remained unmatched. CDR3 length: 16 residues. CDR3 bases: TGCAGCGTGACCGGGACTAGCGGGGGGTTACCCAATGAGCAGTTCTTC. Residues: CSVTGTSGGLPNEQFF.

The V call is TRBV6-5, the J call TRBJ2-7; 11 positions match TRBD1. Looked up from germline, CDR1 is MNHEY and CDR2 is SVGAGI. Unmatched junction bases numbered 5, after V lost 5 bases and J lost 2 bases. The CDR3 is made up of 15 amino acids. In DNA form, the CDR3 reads TGTGCCAGCAGTAACCCGGGACAGGGGGCCTACGAGCAGTACTTC. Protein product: CASSNPGQGAYEQYF.